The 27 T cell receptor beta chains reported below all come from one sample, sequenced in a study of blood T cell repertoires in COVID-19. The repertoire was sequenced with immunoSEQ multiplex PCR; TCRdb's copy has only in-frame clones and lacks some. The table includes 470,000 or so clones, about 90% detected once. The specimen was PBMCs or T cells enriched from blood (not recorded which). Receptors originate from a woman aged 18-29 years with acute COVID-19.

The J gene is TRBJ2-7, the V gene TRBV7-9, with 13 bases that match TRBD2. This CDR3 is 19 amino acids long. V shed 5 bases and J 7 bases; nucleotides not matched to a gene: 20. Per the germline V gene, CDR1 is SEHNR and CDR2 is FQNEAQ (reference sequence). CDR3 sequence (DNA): TGTGCCAGCAGCCCAGGGGAGCGGACTAGCGGGAGCTCCTGGTCAGAGCAGTACTTC. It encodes CASSPGERTSGSSWSEQYF.

The CDR3 DNA follows: TGTGCCAGCATCCAGGGGCCCTATGGCTACACCTTC. Its protein is CASIQGPYGYTF. The chain carries TRBV6-5 and TRBJ1-2, with a possible D match to TRBD1 (6 bases). The germline V gene has CDR1 MNHEY and CDR2 SVGAGI. The CDR3 contains 12 residues. Between the trimmed V and J ends, which lost 7 bases and 4 bases, there was a span of 10 bases.

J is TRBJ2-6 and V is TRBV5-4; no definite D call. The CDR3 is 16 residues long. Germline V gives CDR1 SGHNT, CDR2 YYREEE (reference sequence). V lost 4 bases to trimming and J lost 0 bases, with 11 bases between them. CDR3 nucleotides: TGTGCCAGCAGCCCTAGTCTAATCTCTGGGGCCAACGTCCTGACTTTC. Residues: CASSPSLISGANVLTF.

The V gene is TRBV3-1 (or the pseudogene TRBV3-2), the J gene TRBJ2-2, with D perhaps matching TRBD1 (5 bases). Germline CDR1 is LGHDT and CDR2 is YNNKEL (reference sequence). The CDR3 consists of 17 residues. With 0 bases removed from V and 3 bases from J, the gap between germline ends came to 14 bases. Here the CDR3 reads CASSQEPGFIDTGELFF. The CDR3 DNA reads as TGTGCCAGCAGCCAAGAGCCAGGGTTTATCGACACCGGGGAGCTGTTTTTT.

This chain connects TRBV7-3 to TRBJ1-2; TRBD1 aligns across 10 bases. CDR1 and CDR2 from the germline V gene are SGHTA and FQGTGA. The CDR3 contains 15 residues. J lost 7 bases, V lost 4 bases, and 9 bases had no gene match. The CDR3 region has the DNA TGTGCCAGCAGCTCATCGCCGGGACAGGGGAGTGGCTACACCTTC. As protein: CASSSSPGQGSGYTF.

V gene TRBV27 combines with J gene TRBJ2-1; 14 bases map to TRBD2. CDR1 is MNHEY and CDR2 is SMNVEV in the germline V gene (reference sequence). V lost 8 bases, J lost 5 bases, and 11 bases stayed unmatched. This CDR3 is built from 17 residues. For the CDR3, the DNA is TGTGCCAGCCACCGTACCCCGGGACTAGCGGGAGACAATGAGCAGTTCTTC. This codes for CASHRTPGLAGDNEQFF.

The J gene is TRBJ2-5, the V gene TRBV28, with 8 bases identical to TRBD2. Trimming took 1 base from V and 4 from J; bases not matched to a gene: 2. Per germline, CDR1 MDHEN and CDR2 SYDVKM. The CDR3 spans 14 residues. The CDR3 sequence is CASSLSGRGETQYF. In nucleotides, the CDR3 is TGTGCCAGCAGTTTATCCGGGAGGGGAGAGACCCAGTACTTC.

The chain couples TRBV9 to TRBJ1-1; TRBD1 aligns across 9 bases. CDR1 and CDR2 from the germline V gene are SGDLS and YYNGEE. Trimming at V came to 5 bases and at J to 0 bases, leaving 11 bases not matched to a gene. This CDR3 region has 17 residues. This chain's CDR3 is CASRRTGAGHMNTEAFF. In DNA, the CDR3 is TGTGCCAGCAGAAGGACAGGGGCAGGTCACATGAACACTGAAGCTTTCTTT.

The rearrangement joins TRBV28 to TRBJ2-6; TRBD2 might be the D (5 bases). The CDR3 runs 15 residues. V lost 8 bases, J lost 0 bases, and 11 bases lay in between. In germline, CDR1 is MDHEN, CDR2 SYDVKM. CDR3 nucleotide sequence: TGTGCCAGCGGAGGCTCGCTCTCTGGGGCCAACGTCCTGACTTTC. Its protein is CASGGSLSGANVLTF.

Written as DNA, the CDR3 is TGTGCCAGTAGGCCTTCTGGGACAGAAGGGGCTTTCTTT. Its translation is CASRPSGTEGAFF. J is TRBJ1-1 and V is TRBV19, with 7 positions matching TRBD1. The CDR3 has 13 residues. J was trimmed by 11 bases and V by 6 bases; bases with no gene match: 12. Germline CDR1 is LNHDA and CDR2 is SQIVND (reference sequence).

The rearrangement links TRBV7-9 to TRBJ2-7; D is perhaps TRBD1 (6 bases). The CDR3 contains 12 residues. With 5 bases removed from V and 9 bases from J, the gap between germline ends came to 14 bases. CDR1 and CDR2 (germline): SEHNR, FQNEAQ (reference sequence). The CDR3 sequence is CASSQGGFGQYF. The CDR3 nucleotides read TGTGCCAGCAGCCAAGGGGGTTTTGGGCAGTACTTC.

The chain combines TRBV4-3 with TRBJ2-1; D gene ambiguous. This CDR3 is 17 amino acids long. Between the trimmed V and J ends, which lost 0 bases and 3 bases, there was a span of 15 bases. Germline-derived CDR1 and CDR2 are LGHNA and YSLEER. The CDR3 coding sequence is TGCGCCAGCAGCCAAGATGTCGGCACAGACATCTACAATGAGCAGTTCTTC. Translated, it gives CASSQDVGTDIYNEQFF.

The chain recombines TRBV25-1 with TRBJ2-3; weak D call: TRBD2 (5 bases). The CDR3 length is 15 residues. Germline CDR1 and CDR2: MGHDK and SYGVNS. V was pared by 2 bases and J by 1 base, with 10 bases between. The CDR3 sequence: CASSEVDYRTDTQYF. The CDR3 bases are TGTGCCAGCAGTGAAGTTGACTATCGCACAGATACGCAGTATTTT.

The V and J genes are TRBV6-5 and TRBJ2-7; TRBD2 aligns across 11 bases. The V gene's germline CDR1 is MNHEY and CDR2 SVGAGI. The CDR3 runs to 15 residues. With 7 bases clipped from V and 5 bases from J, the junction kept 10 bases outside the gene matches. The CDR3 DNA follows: TGTGCCAGCAAACAAATAGCGGGAGGGTTCAACGAGCAGTACTTC. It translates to CASKQIAGGFNEQYF.

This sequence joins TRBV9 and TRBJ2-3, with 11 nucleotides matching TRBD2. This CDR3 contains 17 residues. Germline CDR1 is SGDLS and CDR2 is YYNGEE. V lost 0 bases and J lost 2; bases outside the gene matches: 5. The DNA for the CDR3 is TGTGCCAGCAGCGTAGTTCCTAGCGGGGGGATCACAGATACGCAGTATTTT. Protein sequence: CASSVVPSGGITDTQYF.

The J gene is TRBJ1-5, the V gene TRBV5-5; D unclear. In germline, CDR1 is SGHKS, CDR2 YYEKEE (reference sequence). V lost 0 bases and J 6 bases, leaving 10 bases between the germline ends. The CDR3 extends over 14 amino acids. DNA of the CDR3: TGTGCCAGCAGCTTGGACAGTCGTAGTCAGCCCCAGCATTTT. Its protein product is CASSLDSRSQPQHF. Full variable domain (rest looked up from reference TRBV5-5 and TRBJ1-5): DAGVTQSPTHLIKTRGQQVTLRCSPISGHKSVSWYQQVLGQGPQFIFQYYEKEERGRGNFPDRFSARQFPNYSSELNVNALLLGDSALYLCASSLDSRSQPQHFGDGTRLSIL.

The CDR3 loop is CASSPAGGYTGELFF. The CDR3 coding sequence is TGTGCCAGCAGCCCAGCGGGAGGTTACACCGGGGAGCTGTTTTTT. This chain joins TRBV9 and TRBJ2-2; 9 bases align to TRBD2. J was trimmed by 3 bases and V by 4 bases; bases with no gene match: 4. This CDR3 contains 15 residues. The germline gives CDR1 SGDLS, CDR2 YYNGEE.

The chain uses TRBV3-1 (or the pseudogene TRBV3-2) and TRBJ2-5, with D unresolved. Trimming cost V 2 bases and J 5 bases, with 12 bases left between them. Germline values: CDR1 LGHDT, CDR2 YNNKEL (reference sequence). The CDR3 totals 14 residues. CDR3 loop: CASSQFDTRETQYF. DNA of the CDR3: TGTGCCAGCAGCCAATTCGACACCCGGGAGACCCAGTACTTC.

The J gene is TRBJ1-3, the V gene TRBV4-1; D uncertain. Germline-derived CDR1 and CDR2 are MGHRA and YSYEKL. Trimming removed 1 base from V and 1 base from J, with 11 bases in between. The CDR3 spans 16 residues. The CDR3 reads CASSQVGVGSGNTIYF. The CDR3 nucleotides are TGCGCCAGCAGCCAAGTCGGGGTAGGATCTGGAAACACCATATATTTT.

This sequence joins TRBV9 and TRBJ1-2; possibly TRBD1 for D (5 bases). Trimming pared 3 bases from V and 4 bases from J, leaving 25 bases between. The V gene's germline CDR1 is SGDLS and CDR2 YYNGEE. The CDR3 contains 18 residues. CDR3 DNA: TGTGCCAGCAGCGCAGGTGTTGGCGGACAATTCCTCTTCTATGGCTACACCTTC. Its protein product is CASSAGVGGQFLFYGYTF.

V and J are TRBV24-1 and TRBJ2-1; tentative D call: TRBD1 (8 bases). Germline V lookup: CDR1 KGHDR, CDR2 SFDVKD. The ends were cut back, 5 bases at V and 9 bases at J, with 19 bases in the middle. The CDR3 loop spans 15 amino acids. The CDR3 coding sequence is TGTGCCACCAGTGGTCTCGGACAGGGAGGGAGTGAGCAGTTCTTC. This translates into CATSGLGQGGSEQFF.

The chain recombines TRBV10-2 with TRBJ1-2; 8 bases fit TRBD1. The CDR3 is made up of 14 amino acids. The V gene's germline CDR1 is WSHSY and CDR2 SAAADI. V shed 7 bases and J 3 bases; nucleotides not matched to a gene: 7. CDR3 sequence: CASTSYRGYYGYTF. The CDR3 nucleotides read TGCGCCAGCACCTCCTACAGGGGGTACTATGGCTACACCTTC.

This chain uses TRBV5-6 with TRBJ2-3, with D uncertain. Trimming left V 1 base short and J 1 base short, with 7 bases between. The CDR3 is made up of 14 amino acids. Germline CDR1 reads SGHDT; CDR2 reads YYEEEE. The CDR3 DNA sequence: TGTGCCAGCAGCTTGAAGGCGGGCACAGATACGCAGTATTTT. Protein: CASSLKAGTDTQYF.

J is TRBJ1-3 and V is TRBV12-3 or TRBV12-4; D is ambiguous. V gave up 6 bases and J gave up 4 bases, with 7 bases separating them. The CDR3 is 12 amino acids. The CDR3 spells CASSRSGNTIYF. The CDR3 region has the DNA TGTGCCAGCAGCAGATCGGGAAACACCATATATTTT.

As DNA, the CDR3 is TGCAGCGTTGTCTCAGATACGCAGTATTTT. Its protein product is CSVVSDTQYF. V gene TRBV29-1 combines with J gene TRBJ2-3; D ambiguous. This CDR3 region has 10 residues. Trimming removed 4 bases from V and 4 bases from J, with 3 bases in between. Germline CDR1 is SQVTM and CDR2 is ANQGSEA.

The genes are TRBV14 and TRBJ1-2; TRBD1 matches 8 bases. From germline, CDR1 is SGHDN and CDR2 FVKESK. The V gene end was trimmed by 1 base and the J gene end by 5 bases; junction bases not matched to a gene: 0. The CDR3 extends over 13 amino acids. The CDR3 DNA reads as TGTGCCAGCAGCCAAGGACAGGGGTATGGCTACACCTTC. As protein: CASSQGQGYGYTF.

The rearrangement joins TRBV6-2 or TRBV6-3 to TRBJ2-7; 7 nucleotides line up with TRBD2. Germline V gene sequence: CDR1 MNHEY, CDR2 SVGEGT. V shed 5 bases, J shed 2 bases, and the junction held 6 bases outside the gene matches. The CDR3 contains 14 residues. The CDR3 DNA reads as TGTGCCAGCAGTCCACTAGCGATCCCCTACGAGCAGTACTTC. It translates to CASSPLAIPYEQYF.